Listed here are 2 T cell receptor beta chains from one sample, sequenced in a study of HIV-infected children after antiretroviral therapy interruption. The TCR library was built from RNA with a 3' RACE protocol and unique molecular identifiers. Via MiXCR, TCRdb re-called the 3' RACE reads, giving one row per CDR3 protein. The sample consists of about 40,000 distinct CDR3 sequences, more than 6.5% of them appearing once. The treatment: PENTA 11 planned treatment interruption arm or continuous ART arm. Sequenced here: CD45RA+ CD4+ T cells from PBMCs, pooled from several time points, sampled from a donor given antiretroviral therapy, either interrupted or continuous. Subset here: naive CD4+ CD45RA+ CD45RO- T cells. The origin of the receptors is a pool of human donors with HIV.

This clonotype was seen many times. V gene TRBV2 combines with J gene TRBJ2-5; D is uncertain. Germline V lookup: CDR1 SNHLY, CDR2 FYNNEI. The V end was cut by 6 bases, the J end by 1 base, with 12 bases between. The CDR3 length is 14 residues. Written as DNA, the CDR3 is TGTGCCAGCAGGCAGACTCAAATCCAAGAGACCCAGTACTTC. Encoded protein: CASRQTQIQETQYF.

In this sample, this clonotype turned up many times. At one of its ends the junction is not consistent with the germline gene, which may arise from a read error. This chain links TRBV4-1 with TRBJ1-6; TRBD1 matches at 10 bases. Germline values: CDR1 MGHRA, CDR2 YSYEKL. The CDR3 is made up of 15 amino acids. CDR3 DNA sequence: TGTGCCAGCAGCCATGGGACAGGGGTTAATTCGCCCCTCTACTTT. It yields the protein CASSHGTGVNSPLYF.